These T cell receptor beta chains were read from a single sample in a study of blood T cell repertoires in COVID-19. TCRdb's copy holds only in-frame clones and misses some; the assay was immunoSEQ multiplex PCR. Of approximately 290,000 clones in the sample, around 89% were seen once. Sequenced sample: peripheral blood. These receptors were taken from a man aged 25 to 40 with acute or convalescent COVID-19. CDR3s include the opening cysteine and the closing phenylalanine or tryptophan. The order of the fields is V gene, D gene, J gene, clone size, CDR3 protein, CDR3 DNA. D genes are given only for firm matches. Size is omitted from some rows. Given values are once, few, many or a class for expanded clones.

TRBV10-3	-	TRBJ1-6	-	CAISDENRDNSPLHF	TGTGCCATCAGTGACGAGAACAGGGATAATTCACCCCTCCACTTT
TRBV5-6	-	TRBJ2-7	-	CASSGSEYEQYF	TGTGCCAGCAGCGGGAGTGAATACGAGCAGTACTTC
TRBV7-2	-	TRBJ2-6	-	CPLSGPGGANVLTF	TGTCCCCTTTCCGGGCCGGGGGGGGCCAACGTCCTGACTTTC
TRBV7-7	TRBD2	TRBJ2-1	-	CASSLLAGGGNEQFF	TGTGCTAGCAGCTTGCTAGCGGGGGGAGGGAATGAGCAGTTCTTC
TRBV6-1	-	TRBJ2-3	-	CASSETRGTDTQYF	TGTGCCAGCAGTGAAACCCGGGGCACAGATACGCAGTATTTT
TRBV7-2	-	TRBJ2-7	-	CASSLRTVGNEQYF	TGTGCCAGCAGCTTGAGGACTGTTGGCAACGAGCAGTACTTC
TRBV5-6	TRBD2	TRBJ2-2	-	CASSTPSGRGTGELFF	TGTGCCAGCAGCACGCCTAGCGGGAGGGGGACCGGGGAGCTGTTTTTT
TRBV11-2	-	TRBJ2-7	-	CASSLDNGPGEQYF	TGTGCCAGCAGCTTAGATAACGGTCCGGGAGAGCAGTACTTC
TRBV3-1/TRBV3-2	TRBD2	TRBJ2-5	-	CASSQVASGGVRETQYF	TGTGCCAGCAGCCAAGTAGCTAGCGGGGGGGTACGGGAGACCCAGTACTTC
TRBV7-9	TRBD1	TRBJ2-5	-	CASSSTGERETQYF	TGTGCCAGCAGCTCGACAGGGGAAAGAGAGACCCAGTACTTC
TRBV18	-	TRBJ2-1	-	CASSPPGGDREQFF	TGTGCCAGCTCACCACCAGGAGGGGATCGCGAGCAGTTCTTC
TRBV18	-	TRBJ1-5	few	CASSAGVVGQPQHF	TGTGCCAGCTCAGCAGGGGTAGTGGGGCAGCCCCAGCATTTT
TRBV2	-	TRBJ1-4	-	CASSEAQVNEKLFF	TGTGCCAGCAGTGAAGCCCAGGTTAATGAAAAACTGTTTTTT
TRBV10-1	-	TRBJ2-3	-	CATSESGTDTDTQYF	TGCGCCACCAGCGAATCCGGGACTGACACAGATACGCAGTATTTT
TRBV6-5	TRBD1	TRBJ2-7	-	CASRDSGTGGAEQYF	TGTGCCAGCAGAGACTCCGGGACAGGGGGCGCGGAGCAGTACTTC
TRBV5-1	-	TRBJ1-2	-	CASSFRRGIGTSYGYTF	TGCGCCAGCAGCTTCCGCCGGGGGATTGGAACTTCTTATGGCTACACCTTC
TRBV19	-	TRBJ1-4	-	CASRNPLFNEKLFF	TGTGCCAGTAGAAATCCTTTGTTTAATGAAAAACTGTTTTTT
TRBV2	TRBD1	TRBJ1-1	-	CASSAQGITEAFF	TGTGCCAGCAGTGCACAGGGGATAACTGAAGCTTTCTTT
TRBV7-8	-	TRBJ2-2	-	CASSLSEPGYTGELFF	TGTGCCAGCAGCTTATCTGAGCCAGGCTACACCGGGGAGCTGTTTTTT
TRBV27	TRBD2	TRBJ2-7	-	CASSTLSPHGTSSYEQYF	TGTGCCAGCAGCACCCTCTCCCCTCACGGGACTAGTTCCTACGAGCAGTACTTC
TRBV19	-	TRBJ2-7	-	CASSPDRAYEQYF	TGTGCCAGTAGTCCGGACAGAGCCTACGAGCAGTACTTC
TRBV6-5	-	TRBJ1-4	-	CASSLQGGGEKLFF	TGTGCCAGCAGCCTACAGGGAGGGGGTGAAAAACTGTTTTTT
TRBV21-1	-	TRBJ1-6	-	CASGPGQGNYNSPLHF	TGTGCCAGCGGACCGGGACAGGGAAATTATAATTCACCCCTCCACTTT
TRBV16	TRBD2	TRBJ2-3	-	CASSHFFRSGNTDTQYF	TGTGCCAGCAGCCATTTCTTTAGGAGCGGGAACACAGATACGCAGTATTTT
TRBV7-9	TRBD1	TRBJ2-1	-	CASSGEGWTGKNEQFF	TGTGCCAGCAGCGGAGAAGGTTGGACAGGGAAAAATGAGCAGTTCTTC
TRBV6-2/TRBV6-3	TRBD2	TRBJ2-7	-	CASSRLRVAGNYEQYF	TGTGCCAGCAGCCGACTTAGGGTAGCGGGAAACTACGAGCAGTACTTC
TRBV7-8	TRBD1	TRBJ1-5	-	CASSLFGQGHQPQHF	TGTGCCAGCAGCTTATTCGGACAGGGCCATCAGCCCCAGCATTTT
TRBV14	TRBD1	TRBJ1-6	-	CASSFTGTGRRKSPLHF	TGTGCCAGCAGCTTTACCGGGACAGGGAGAAGAAAGTCACCCCTCCACTTT
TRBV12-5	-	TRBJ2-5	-	CASAPRAEETQYF	TGTGCTAGTGCTCCCCGCGCGGAAGAGACCCAGTACTTC
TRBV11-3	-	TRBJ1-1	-	CASSPRQVVMRTEAFF	TGTGCCAGCAGCCCCCGACAGGTCGTTATGAGGACTGAAGCTTTCTTT
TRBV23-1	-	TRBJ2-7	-	CASSITLNGRGRNYEQYF	TGCGCCAGCAGTATTACCCTCAATGGGCGGGGCAGGAACTACGAGCAGTACTTC
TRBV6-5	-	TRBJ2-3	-	CASSYVGGYTDTQYF	TGTGCCAGCAGTTACGTTGGCGGGTACACAGATACGCAGTATTTT
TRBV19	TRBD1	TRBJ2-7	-	CASSIAGGFSYEQYF	TGTGCCAGTAGTATTGCAGGGGGCTTCTCCTACGAGCAGTACTTC
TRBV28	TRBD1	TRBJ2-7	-	CASTTNRGEVYEQYF	TGTGCCAGCACCACTAACAGGGGAGAAGTCTACGAGCAGTACTTC
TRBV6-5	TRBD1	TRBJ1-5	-	CASRPDRGRNQPQHF	TGTGCCAGCAGACCCGACAGGGGTCGGAATCAGCCCCAGCATTTT
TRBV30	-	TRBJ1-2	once	CASPMTGWGYGYTF	TGTGCCTCCCCTATGACAGGATGGGGCTATGGCTACACCTTC
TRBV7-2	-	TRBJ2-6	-	CAGRVDSGANVLTF	TGTGCCGGGCGGGTAGACTCTGGGGCCAACGTCCTGACTTTC
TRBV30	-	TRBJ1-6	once	CAWSSGLNSPLHF	TGTGCCTGGAGTTCCGGGTTAAATTCACCCCTCCACTTT
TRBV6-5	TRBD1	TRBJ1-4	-	CASSYSNRGREKLFF	TGTGCCAGCAGTTACTCGAACAGGGGTCGTGAAAAACTGTTTTTT
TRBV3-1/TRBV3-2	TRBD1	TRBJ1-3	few	CASTPGTGIMGTIYF	TGTGCCAGCACCCCCGGGACAGGCATAATGGGCACCATATATTTT
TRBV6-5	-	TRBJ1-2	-	CASSYSGTEYGYTF	TGTGCCAGCAGTTACTCCGGGACTGAGTATGGCTACACCTTC
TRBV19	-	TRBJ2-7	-	CASSKSGVSNEQYF	TGTGCCAGTAGTAAATCAGGGGTCTCCAACGAGCAGTACTTC
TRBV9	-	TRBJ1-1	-	CASSVGIGRGGWYTEAFF	TGTGCCAGCAGCGTAGGTATAGGCAGGGGTGGATGGTACACTGAAGCTTTCTTT
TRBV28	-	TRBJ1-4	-	CATLREAATNEKLFF	TGTGCCACCCTACGGGAGGCAGCAACTAATGAAAAACTGTTTTTT
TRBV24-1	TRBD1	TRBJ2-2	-	CAAGTANTGELFF	TGTGCCGCCGGGACAGCGAACACCGGGGAGCTGTTTTTT